What follows are 13 T cell receptor beta chains derived from one specimen sequenced in a study of OX40 agonist ivuxolimab in advanced cancers. Profiling relied on immunoSEQ multiplex PCR, and the TCRdb table lists in-frame clones only, not all of them. The sample carries roughly 90,000 clones, 85% to 90% recorded once. Here the sequenced sample was CD4+ or CD8+ T cells sorted from blood, taken in a trial of the OX40 agonist ivuxolimab. The source is an adult with an advanced solid tumor such as melanoma, head and neck, liver or kidney cancer.

The chain joins TRBV27 to TRBJ1-6, with TRBD1 matching 8 bases. Germline values: CDR1 MNHEY, CDR2 SMNVEV (reference sequence). This CDR3 has 14 amino acids. J lost 10 bases, V lost 5 bases, and 7 bases had no gene match. The CDR3 nucleotides are TGTGCCAGCAGTCTAGGACAGGGAAGCTCACCCCTCCACTTT. It encodes CASSLGQGSSPLHF.

This rearrangement joins TRBV5-8 to TRBJ2-7; TRBD1 aligns across 9 bases. Germline lookup yields CDR1 SGHTS and CDR2 YDEGEE. CDR3 size: 15 residues. The J segment lost 2 bases and the V segment lost 0 bases, leaving 3 bases of the junction unmatched. The CDR3 bases are TGTGCCAGCAGCTTGGTGGGACAGGGAACCTACGAGCAGTACTTC. Protein sequence: CASSLVGQGTYEQYF.

The rearrangement links TRBV29-1 to TRBJ2-7; D remains ambiguous. Germline V gene data show CDR1 as SQVTM and CDR2 as ANQGSEA. V dropped 3 bases and J dropped 7 bases, with 16 bases sitting between them. This CDR3 has 13 amino acids. The CDR3 bases are TGCAGCGTTGATGCGGCAGGACGAGAGGAGCAGTACTTC. Its translation is CSVDAAGREEQYF.

V gene TRBV2 combines with J gene TRBJ1-1; D uncertain. The ends were cut back, 6 bases at V and 1 base at J, with 3 bases in the middle. Germline lookup yields CDR1 SNHLY and CDR2 FYNNEI. The CDR3 runs 11 residues. CDR3 bases: TGTGCCAGCAGGCGGAACACTGAAGCTTTCTTT. Translation gives CASRRNTEAFF. Looking up the rest from reference TRBV2 and TRBJ1-1 gives the full variable domain: EPEVTQTPSHQVTQMGQEVILRCVPISNHLYFYWYRQILGQKVEFLVSFYNNEISEKSEIFDDQFSVERPDGSNFTLKIRSTKLEDSAMYFCASRRNTEAFFGQGTRLTVV.

CDR3 sequence reads: CATSRDLNQPQHF. Here the CDR3 DNA reads TGTGCCACCAGCAGAGATCTCAATCAGCCCCAGCATTTT. This chain connects TRBV15 to TRBJ1-5; D remains ambiguous. Trimming left V 0 bases short and J 3 bases short, with 3 bases between. In germline, CDR1 is LNHNV, CDR2 YYDKDF (reference sequence). CDR3 size: 13 residues.

The V gene is TRBV6-1, the J gene TRBJ1-5, with 7 bases lining up with TRBD1. V lost 5 bases and J lost 2; bases outside the gene matches: 3. The CDR3 is made up of 14 amino acids. Germline CDR1 and CDR2: MNHNS and SASEGT. CDR3 nucleotides: TGTGCCAGCAGTACAGGGGAAGGCAATCAGCCCCAGCATTTT. It codes for CASSTGEGNQPQHF.

The rearrangement links TRBV7-2 to TRBJ1-1; D is possibly TRBD1 (6 bases). Trimming stripped 5 bases from V and 2 bases from J, with 12 bases between. Germline CDR1 and CDR2: SGHTA and FQGNSA. The CDR3 consists of 14 residues. The CDR3 region is CASSPGQLNTEAFF. The CDR3 DNA reads TGTGCCAGCAGCCCCGGACAGCTTAACACTGAAGCTTTCTTT.

CDR3 region: CASSQDPGGAPYNEQFF. CDR3 coding DNA: TGCGCCAGCAGCCAAGATCCCGGGGGGGCCCCCTACAATGAGCAGTTCTTC. The V and J genes are TRBV4-1 and TRBJ2-1, with 8 bases matching TRBD2. With 0 bases clipped from V and 2 bases from J, the junction kept 6 bases outside the gene matches. This CDR3 region has 17 residues. The germline CDR1 and CDR2 sequences are MGHRA and YSYEKL.

The chain recombines TRBV28 with TRBJ2-5; tentatively, D is TRBD1 or TRBD2 (5 bases each). The length of the CDR3 is 14 residues. Between the trimmed V and J ends, which lost 6 bases and 3 bases, there was a span of 14 bases. Germline V gives CDR1 MDHEN, CDR2 SYDVKM. As DNA, the CDR3 is TGTGCCAGCAGGTCCGGGACCCCCAAAGAGACCCAGTACTTC. Translation gives CASRSGTPKETQYF.

This chain connects TRBV6-6 to TRBJ1-2, with no clear D. From germline, CDR1 is MNHNY and CDR2 SVGAGI (reference sequence). V lost 7 bases to trimming and J lost 10 bases, with 16 bases between them. The CDR3 totals 12 residues. This CDR3 reads CASKRTAEAYTF. The CDR3 nucleotides are TGTGCCAGCAAGCGGACGGCCGAGGCCTACACCTTC.

This clone has a handful of counts. V usage is TRBV7-2 and J usage is TRBJ1-2; no firm D call. This CDR3 region has 15 residues. Trimming removed 7 bases from V and 2 bases from J, with 17 bases in between. Germline-derived CDR1 and CDR2 are SGHTA and FQGNSA. CDR3: CASTSPSGSNYGYTF. The CDR3 DNA reads TGTGCCAGCACCTCCCCGTCAGGATCAAACTATGGCTACACCTTC.

V usage is TRBV2 and J usage is TRBJ2-2; TRBD1 matches at 7 bases. V trimming: 2 bases; J trimming: 7 bases; junction bases outside the gene matches: 4. CDR1 SNHLY and CDR2 FYNNEI come from the germline V gene. This CDR3 has 14 amino acids. CDR3 in DNA: TGTGCCAGCAGTGAACAGGGGGTTGGCGGGGAGCTGTTTTTT. This gives the protein CASSEQGVGGELFF.

The chain has TRBV25-1 and TRBJ1-1, with D uncertain. CDR3 length: 13 amino acids. From germline, CDR1 is MGHDK and CDR2 SYGVNS. V was pared by 8 bases and J by 5 bases, with 15 bases between. The CDR3 reads CASRWGESTEAFF. DNA for the CDR3: TGTGCCAGCCGATGGGGAGAGAGTACTGAAGCTTTCTTT.